The 26 T cell receptor beta chains reported below all come from one sample, sequenced in a study of cytomegalovirus exposure and HLA in healthy donors. Sequenced by immunoSEQ multiplex PCR; TCRdb stores in-frame clones only, minus some. Of 160,000 or so clones listed, around four fifths were seen once; the top ten hold around 2.5%. The sequencing input was PBMCs. The source is a man in his thirties or forties in good health and CMV-seropositive.

V is TRBV7-2 and J is TRBJ2-7; 7 bases map to TRBD1. CDR1 SGHTA and CDR2 FQGNSA come from the germline V gene. The CDR3 loop spans 15 amino acids. After removal of 0 bases from V and 2 bases from J, the junction contained 4 bases not matched to a gene. As DNA, the CDR3 is TGTGCCAGCAGCTTAGCTGACAGGGCGGCCTACGAGCAGTACTTC. Its translation: CASSLADRAAYEQYF.

The chain combines TRBV19 with TRBJ1-5, with D possibly TRBD1 on 5 matching bases. The CDR3 runs to 13 residues. Trimming took 4 bases from V and 9 from J, leaving 13 bases between them. CDR1 and CDR2 from the germline V gene are LNHDA and SQIVND (reference sequence). The CDR3 loop reads CASSTDSSPPQHF. In DNA, the CDR3 is TGTGCCAGTAGTACAGACAGTAGCCCGCCCCAGCATTTT.

The V and J genes are TRBV29-1 and TRBJ1-3; a possible D gene is TRBD1 (6 bases). CDR3 size: 12 residues. Trimming cost V 7 bases and J 2 bases, with 9 bases left between them. Germline CDR1 SQVTM, CDR2 ANQGSEA. The DNA for the CDR3 is TGCAGCGGGTGGACAGCTGGAAACACCATATATTTT. Encoded protein: CSGWTAGNTIYF.

The rearrangement links TRBV4-2 to TRBJ1-6; TRBD1 might be the D (6 bases). Germline loops: CDR1 LGHNA, CDR2 YNFKEQ. The V end was cut by 6 bases, the J end by 7 bases, with 13 bases between. The CDR3 covers 14 residues. The DNA for the CDR3 is TGTGCCAGCAGGCCCCGGGACACGAATTCACCCCTCCACTTT. Translating gives CASRPRDTNSPLHF.

The V and J genes are TRBV4-3 and TRBJ1-2; D gene ambiguous. The CDR3 consists of 14 residues. V lost 3 bases, J lost 8 bases, and 16 bases lay in between. CDR1 is LGHNA, CDR2 YSLEER, per germline. The CDR3 sequence is CASSQTRDLGGYTF. CDR3 bases: TGCGCCAGCAGCCAGACCAGAGATCTAGGCGGCTACACCTTC.

The chain uses TRBV4-3 and TRBJ2-1; 15 bases match TRBD2. The CDR3 is 21 residues long. V lost 0 bases, J lost 0 bases, and 9 bases stayed unmatched. Germline loops: CDR1 LGHNA, CDR2 YSLEER. The CDR3 here is CASSQDTGTSGGYSSYNEQFF. In DNA form, the CDR3 reads TGCGCCAGCAGCCAAGACACCGGGACTAGCGGGGGGTACAGCTCCTACAATGAGCAGTTCTTC.

This chain connects TRBV4-3 to TRBJ2-1; no definite D call. V dropped 1 base and J dropped 3 bases, with 10 bases sitting between them. CDR1 is LGHNA and CDR2 is YSLEER in the germline V gene. The CDR3 runs 15 residues. Written as DNA, the CDR3 is TGCGCCAGCAGCCAAGCTAGGAGTCACTACAATGAGCAGTTCTTC. Amino acids: CASSQARSHYNEQFF.

The chain uses TRBV11-2 and TRBJ1-2, with 7 bases fitting TRBD1. There are 15 residues in the CDR3. Germline V lookup: CDR1 SGHAT, CDR2 FQNNGV. The V segment lost 5 bases and the J segment 1 base; nucleotides outside the gene matches: 7. The CDR3 protein is CASSTITGVNYGYTF. CDR3 DNA: TGTGCCAGCAGCACGATCACAGGGGTTAACTATGGCTACACCTTC.

In its sample, this clone was seen a few times. V usage is TRBV27 and J usage is TRBJ2-7, with 9 nucleotides matching TRBD2. The CDR3 runs 16 residues. The V gene end was trimmed by 4 bases and the J gene end by 6 bases; junction bases not matched to a gene: 13. Germline CDR1 reads MNHEY; CDR2 reads SMNVEV (reference sequence). CDR3 nucleotide sequence: TGTGCCAGCAGTTCGACCCCGTTGGGACTAGCCGGCGAGCAGTACTTC. Encoded protein: CASSSTPLGLAGEQYF.

The V gene is TRBV7-2, the J gene TRBJ2-2; 8 nucleotides align to TRBD2. Germline assignment: CDR1 SGHTA and CDR2 FQGNSA. The length of the CDR3 is 16 residues. V lost 3 bases, J lost 4 bases, and 7 bases stayed unmatched. The CDR3 nucleotides are TGTGCCAGCAGCTTCGCCAGCGGGGGAGGCACCGGGGAGCTGTTTTTT. Translated: CASSFASGGGTGELFF. The full variable domain, with the rest looked up from reference TRBV7-2 and TRBJ2-2, is GAGVSQSPSNKVTEKGKDVELRCDPISGHTALYWYRQSLGQGLEFLIYFQGNSAPDKSGLPSDRFSAERTGGSVSTLTIQRTQQEDSAVYLCASSFASGGGTGELFFGEGSRLTVL.

The chain combines TRBV10-3 with TRBJ1-2; D unresolved. The CDR3 loop spans 14 amino acids. The germline V gene has CDR1 ENHRY and CDR2 SYGVKD. The V and J ends lost 3 bases and 8 bases respectively, with 16 bases between them. As DNA, the CDR3 is TGTGCCATCAGTGATGTTACAATGAGTAGCGGCTACACCTTC. Protein sequence: CAISDVTMSSGYTF.

The rearrangement links TRBV2 to TRBJ1-1, with D maybe TRBD1 (5 bases). Germline lookup yields CDR1 SNHLY and CDR2 FYNNEI. V was cut by 4 bases and J by 1 base, with 10 bases left in between. This CDR3 comprises 14 residues. The CDR3 DNA follows: TGTGCCAGCAGTGTCGGGGGTGGGAACACTGAAGCTTTCTTT. It specifies CASSVGGGNTEAFF.

This clone came up once. This chain uses TRBV5-6 with TRBJ2-5; 7 bases are shared with TRBD1. Germline CDR1 reads SGHDT; CDR2 reads YYEEEE. The V gene end was trimmed by 3 bases and the J gene end by 3 bases; junction bases not matched to a gene: 11. CDR3 size: 16 residues. CDR3 protein: CASSWPETGTKETQYF. Here the CDR3 DNA reads TGTGCCAGCAGCTGGCCCGAGACAGGGACAAAAGAGACCCAGTACTTC.

The V gene is TRBV6-1, the J gene TRBJ1-6; D gene uncertain. The CDR3 has 12 amino acids. V shed 3 bases and J shed 14 bases, with 11 bases lying between them. Germline V CDR1 and CDR2: MNHNS, SASEGT. The CDR3 spells CASSELALTLHF. The DNA of the CDR3 is TGTGCCAGCAGTGAGTTAGCGCTCACCCTCCACTTT.

The chain couples TRBV19 to TRBJ1-5; 9 nucleotides align to TRBD1. This CDR3 comprises 14 residues. CDR1 and CDR2 from the germline V gene are LNHDA and SQIVND (reference sequence). J gave up 5 bases and V 4 bases, and 3 bases lay outside the gene matches. Written as DNA, the CDR3 is TGTGCCAGTAGTACCGGGACAGGGTATCAGCCCCAGCATTTT. It translates to CASSTGTGYQPQHF.

The rearrangement uses TRBV5-4 and TRBJ1-4, with 8 bases matching TRBD1. The CDR3 runs 15 residues. V lost 4 bases to trimming and J lost 8 bases; unmatched junction nucleotides: 10. CDR1 is SGHNT, CDR2 YYREEE, per germline (reference sequence). CDR3 in DNA: TGTGCCAGCAGCGTGGACAGGGACCGAGGGGAAAAACTGTTTTTT. It yields the protein CASSVDRDRGEKLFF. Drawing the rest from reference TRBV5-4 and TRBJ1-4, the complete variable domain is ETGVTQSPTHLIKTRGQQVTLRCSSQSGHNTVSWYQQALGQGPQFIFQYYREEENGRGNFPPRFSGLQFPNYSSELNVNALELDDSALYLCASSVDRDRGEKLFFGSGTQLSVL.

The gene calls are TRBV9 and TRBJ1-5, with D possibly TRBD1 on 6 matching bases. There are 16 residues in the CDR3. Germline loops: CDR1 SGDLS, CDR2 YYNGEE. The V end was cut by 0 bases, the J end by 7 bases, with 17 bases between. CDR3 sequence: CASSVGSGGGDQPQHF. DNA of the CDR3: TGTGCCAGCAGCGTAGGATCTGGGGGGGGCGACCAGCCCCAGCATTTT.

J is TRBJ2-1 and V is TRBV10-3; 7 positions match TRBD2. V dropped 0 bases and J dropped 4; count of bases not matched to a gene: 12. Germline assignment: CDR1 ENHRY and CDR2 SYGVKD. This CDR3 contains 18 residues. The CDR3 loop reads CAISESVGTINAYNEQFF. CDR3 in DNA: TGTGCCATCAGTGAGTCGGTAGGGACTATAAATGCATACAATGAGCAGTTCTTC.

V gene TRBV15 combines with J gene TRBJ2-1; 8 bases line up with TRBD2. The CDR3 length is 14 residues. Germline CDR1 and CDR2: LNHNV and YYDKDF (reference sequence). Trimming cost V 6 bases and J 2 bases; bases outside gene matches: 3. This CDR3 is CATRSGGTYNEQFF. As DNA, the CDR3 is TGTGCCACCAGAAGCGGGGGAACCTACAATGAGCAGTTCTTC.

The J gene is TRBJ2-1, the V gene TRBV28, with 8 nucleotides matching TRBD1. Germline lookup yields CDR1 MDHEN and CDR2 SYDVKM. Unmatched junction bases numbered 7, after V lost 2 bases and J lost 13 bases. The CDR3 runs to 13 residues. The CDR3 DNA reads TGTGCCAGCAGTTTAACCGACAGGGGCTATCAGTTCTTC. Its translation is CASSLTDRGYQFF.

The chain has TRBV4-3 and TRBJ2-1, with 9 bases identical to TRBD1. CDR3 length: 17 residues. The V segment lost 0 bases and the J segment 3 bases; nucleotides outside the gene matches: 6. CDR1 is LGHNA and CDR2 is YSLEER in the germline V gene. CDR3 loop: CASSQDRGQGFYNEQFF. The CDR3, as DNA: TGCGCCAGCAGCCAAGATAGGGGACAGGGCTTCTACAATGAGCAGTTCTTC.

V gene TRBV7-8 combines with J gene TRBJ1-3, with D tentatively TRBD1 (5 bases). V shed 0 bases and J shed 3 bases, with 6 bases lying between them. The CDR3 consists of 14 residues. The V gene's germline CDR1 is SGHVS and CDR2 FQNEAQ. CDR3 in DNA: TGTGCCAGCAGCTTAGCAGGGGTTGGAAACACCATATATTTT. The encoded protein is CASSLAGVGNTIYF.

The chain carries TRBV27 and TRBJ1-1; no firm D call. With 3 bases removed from V and 1 base from J, the gap between germline ends came to 6 bases. CDR1 is MNHEY and CDR2 is SMNVEV in the germline V gene (reference sequence). The CDR3 sequence is 13 residues long. The CDR3 DNA follows: TGTGCCAGCAGTTTTTCAGGGAACACTGAAGCTTTCTTT. Its translation is CASSFSGNTEAFF.

The V and J genes are TRBV4-3 and TRBJ2-1; no clear D. This CDR3 has 15 amino acids. CDR1 LGHNA and CDR2 YSLEER come from the germline V gene. V lost 3 bases, J lost 0 bases, and 9 bases lay in between. CDR3: CASSQNTISYNEQFF. DNA for the CDR3: TGCGCCAGCAGCCAGAATACAATCTCCTACAATGAGCAGTTCTTC.

This chain links TRBV19 with TRBJ1-1; D gene uncertain. The germline V gene encodes CDR1 LNHDA and CDR2 SQIVND (reference sequence). The CDR3 consists of 14 residues. V was clipped by 3 bases and J by 0 bases, with 8 bases between them. The CDR3 nucleotides are TGTGCCAGTAGTATCGGGAACCTGAACACTGAAGCTTTCTTT. It yields the protein CASSIGNLNTEAFF.

The V and J genes are TRBV10-3 and TRBJ1-2, with a possible D match to TRBD1 (6 bases). The germline CDR1 and CDR2 sequences are ENHRY and SYGVKD. This CDR3 has 15 amino acids. V shed 0 bases and J shed 0 bases, with 8 bases lying between them. DNA for the CDR3: TGTGCCATCAGTGAGTCCCAGGGGTCTAACTATGGCTACACCTTC. This codes for CAISESQGSNYGYTF.